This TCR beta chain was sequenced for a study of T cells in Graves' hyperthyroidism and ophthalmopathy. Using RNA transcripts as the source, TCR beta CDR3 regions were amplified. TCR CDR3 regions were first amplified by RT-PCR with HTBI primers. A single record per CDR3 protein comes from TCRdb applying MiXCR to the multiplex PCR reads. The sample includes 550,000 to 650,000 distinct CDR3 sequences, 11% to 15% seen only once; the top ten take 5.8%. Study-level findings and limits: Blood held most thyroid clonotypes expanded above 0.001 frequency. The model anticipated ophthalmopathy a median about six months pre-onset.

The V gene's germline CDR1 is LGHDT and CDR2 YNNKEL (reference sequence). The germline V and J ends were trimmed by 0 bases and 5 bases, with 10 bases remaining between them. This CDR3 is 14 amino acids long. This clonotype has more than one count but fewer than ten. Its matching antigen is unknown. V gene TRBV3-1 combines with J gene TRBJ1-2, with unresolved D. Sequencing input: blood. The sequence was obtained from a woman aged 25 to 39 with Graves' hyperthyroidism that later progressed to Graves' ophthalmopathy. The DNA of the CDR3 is TGTGCCAGCAGCCAAGAGGGTGCTTCATATGGCTACACCTTC. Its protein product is CASSQEGASYGYTF.